This T cell receptor beta chain was observed in a study of regulatory T cells in long-lasting Graves disease. This CDR3 is 15 amino acids long. The V and J ends lost 2 bases and 6 bases respectively, with 15 bases between them. CDR1 is WNHNN and CDR2 is SYGVQD in the germline V gene (reference sequence). This clonotype came up many times. Its target is not known. Combining iRepertoire HTBI primers with Arm-PCR of CDR3 regions, the authors built TCR beta libraries. A single record per CDR3 protein comes from TCRdb applying MiXCR to the multiplex PCR reads. This repertoire shows around 400,000 distinct CDR3 sequences, roughly 25% found once; its top ten account for roughly a quarter. Time point of the sample: persistent/refractory GD, antithyroid drugs over 5 years with positive TRAb. RNA isolated from PBMCs was used to make the TCR library. Study conclusions and caveats: Researchers examined only peripheral blood and not thyroid tissue.

This clonotype was sampled from a woman aged 40 to 55 with Graves disease. The sample was peripheral blood mononuclear cells (PBMCs), taken when the disease was refractory, from a patient treated with antithyroid drugs. The chain has TRBV10-1 and TRBJ2-3, with D maybe TRBD1 (6 bases). CDR3 in amino acids: CASSESGHQGDTQYF. CDR3 nucleotides: TGCGCCAGCAGTGAGAGCGGTCATCAGGGGGATACGCAGTATTTT.